The 8 T cell receptor beta chains listed next were all sequenced from one sample in a study of cytomegalovirus exposure and HLA in healthy donors. The PCR had 60 Vbeta and 13 Jbeta primers. Measured with immunoSEQ multiplex PCR; TCRdb has only the in-frame clones, and not every one. The sample lists 150,000 or so clones, around 78% occurring once. Specimen: PBMCs. The source is a man aged 40-55 years in good health and CMV-seronegative.

V usage is TRBV20-1 and J usage is TRBJ2-7, with unresolved D. CDR1 and CDR2 from the germline V gene are DFQATT and SNEGSKA (reference sequence). V was pared by 5 bases and J by 4 bases, with 9 bases between. There are 11 residues in the CDR3. The CDR3 region is CSAPDRYEQYF. The CDR3 DNA follows: TGCAGTGCTCCCGATCGGTACGAGCAGTACTTC.

The rearrangement links TRBV4-1 to TRBJ2-1, with 8 bases fitting TRBD2. Germline CDR1 reads MGHRA; CDR2 reads YSYEKL. This CDR3 contains 15 residues. V was pared by 2 bases and J by 6 bases, with 6 bases of the junction left unmatched. CDR3 DNA sequence: TGCGCCAGCAGCCAACAGCGGGAGACGGGCAATGAGCAGTTCTTC. Encoded protein: CASSQQRETGNEQFF.

The chain links TRBV13 to TRBJ2-2; 9 nucleotides line up with TRBD2. Per germline, CDR1 PRHDT and CDR2 FYEKMQ (reference sequence). The V and J ends lost 5 bases and 6 bases, in that order; junction bases with no gene match: 16. The CDR3 spans 18 residues. The CDR3 nucleotides read TGTGCCAGCAGCCACTCCTCTCTAGCGGGAAAGGAGCCCGGGGAGCTGTTTTTT. It translates to CASSHSSLAGKEPGELFF.

The chain employs TRBV2 and TRBJ1-2, with 11 bases identical to TRBD1. The CDR3 is 16 residues long. The V gene's germline CDR1 is SNHLY and CDR2 FYNNEI. The V segment lost 6 bases and the J segment 8 bases; nucleotides outside the gene matches: 14. CDR3 nucleotide sequence: TGTGCCAGCAGCAACCGGGACAGGGGGTCTGGAAACGGCTACACCTTC. This translates into CASSNRDRGSGNGYTF.

This chain uses TRBV7-3 with TRBJ2-5, with a tentative D call TRBD2 (6 bases). CDR3 length equals 13 residues. Trimming took 5 bases from V and 5 from J, leaving 12 bases between them. The germline CDR1 and CDR2 sequences are SGHTA and FQGTGA. CDR3 bases: TGTGCCAGCAGCCCCAGCGGGCGGGAGACCCAGTACTTC. Translating it yields CASSPSGRETQYF.

This clone showed up just once. V and J are TRBV29-1 and TRBJ2-7; weak D call: TRBD2 (6 bases). The V gene lost 7 bases and the J gene lost 1 base, with 11 bases spanning the gap. The length of the CDR3 is 12 residues. Germline V gene sequence: CDR1 SQVTM, CDR2 ANQGSEA. The CDR3: CSAGTGSYEQYF. CDR3 DNA sequence: TGCAGCGCCGGGACTGGTTCCTACGAGCAGTACTTC.

This clone was observed a handful of times. The junction differs from germline at one of its ends, possibly a read error. This chain connects TRBV7-9 to TRBJ1-1; D is ambiguous. This CDR3 region has 11 residues. The germline CDR1 and CDR2 sequences are SEHNR and FQNEAQ (reference sequence). CDR3 protein: CSSSPGVEAFF. CDR3 DNA sequence: TGTTCCAGCAGCCCCGGTGTCGAAGCTTTCTTT.

V and J are TRBV7-3 and TRBJ2-2; D gene unclear. The V and J ends lost 5 bases and 1 base respectively, with 8 bases between them. Germline CDR1 SGHTA, CDR2 FQGTGA. The CDR3 runs to 14 residues. The CDR3 bases are TGTGCCAGCAGCCGCCCGCGGAACACCGGGGAGCTGTTTTTT. Translating it yields CASSRPRNTGELFF.